What follows are 5 T cell receptor beta chains derived from one specimen sequenced in a study of blood T cells in healthy people across ages (dated by TCRdb to the mid-2010s). Libraries came from 5' RACE. TCRdb records Illumina HiSeq 2500 as the sequencer. A second PCR of roughly 7 to 11 cycles was performed with a sample-barcoded 5' primer and a J-beta primer mix. In-frame beta chains were kept once TCRdb had trimmed the public reads at Q25 with fastp and called clones with MiXCR. Rows merge per CDR3 protein into single entries with the most common DNA and genes. The sample profile shows about 640,000 distinct CDR3 sequences; under 70% of them were found once. More than 35% of the sample is in the top ten clones. Sequencing was carried out using blood. The receptors originated from a man aged 55 to 70 in good health.

V and J are TRBV4-1 and TRBJ2-1, with TRBD2 identical over 10 bases. The V gene's germline CDR1 is MGHRA and CDR2 YSYEKL. The CDR3 is 15 residues long. Losses at the gene ends were 3 bases for V and 9 bases for J; bases not matched to a gene: 8. The CDR3 region has the DNA TGCGCCAGCAGCCACGGAGCGGGGGGGCAATTTGAGCAGTTCTTC. It translates to CASSHGAGGQFEQFF.

This rearrangement joins TRBV9 to TRBJ2-2; TRBD2 agrees at 10 bases. The J segment lost 4 bases and the V segment lost 0 bases, leaving 3 bases of the junction unmatched. From germline, CDR1 is SGDLS and CDR2 YYNGEE. The length of the CDR3 is 16 residues. The CDR3, as DNA: TGTGCCAGCAGCGTAGTGAGCGGGGGGGCCACCGGGGAGCTGTTTTTT. It encodes CASSVVSGGATGELFF.

The chain combines TRBV12-3 or TRBV12-4 with TRBJ2-6, with D possibly being TRBD1 (5 bases). Trimming shortened V by 3 bases and J by 1 base, and 7 bases separated the two germline ends. This CDR3 comprises 15 residues. The CDR3 region is CASSLDISGANVLTF. CDR3 sequence (DNA): TGTGCCAGCAGTTTGGACATATCTGGGGCCAACGTCCTGACTTTC.

The J gene is TRBJ1-2, the V gene TRBV28; D gene uncertain. V gave up 8 bases and J gave up 4 bases, with 14 bases separating them. CDR1 is MDHEN and CDR2 is SYDVKM in the germline V gene. This CDR3 comprises 13 residues. The CDR3 DNA sequence: TGTGCCAGCGGATACCGGGAGCCCTATGGCTACACCTTC. It encodes CASGYREPYGYTF.

The chain combines TRBV6-1 with TRBJ2-7; 12 nucleotides agree with TRBD1. In germline, CDR1 is MNHNS, CDR2 SASEGT. Germline trimming cut 4 bases from V and 3 bases from J; bases unmatched to any gene: 1. This CDR3 region has 14 residues. CDR3 nucleotides: TGTGCCAGCAGTGGGGACAGGGGGCTCTACGAGCAGTACTTC. Translating gives CASSGDRGLYEQYF.